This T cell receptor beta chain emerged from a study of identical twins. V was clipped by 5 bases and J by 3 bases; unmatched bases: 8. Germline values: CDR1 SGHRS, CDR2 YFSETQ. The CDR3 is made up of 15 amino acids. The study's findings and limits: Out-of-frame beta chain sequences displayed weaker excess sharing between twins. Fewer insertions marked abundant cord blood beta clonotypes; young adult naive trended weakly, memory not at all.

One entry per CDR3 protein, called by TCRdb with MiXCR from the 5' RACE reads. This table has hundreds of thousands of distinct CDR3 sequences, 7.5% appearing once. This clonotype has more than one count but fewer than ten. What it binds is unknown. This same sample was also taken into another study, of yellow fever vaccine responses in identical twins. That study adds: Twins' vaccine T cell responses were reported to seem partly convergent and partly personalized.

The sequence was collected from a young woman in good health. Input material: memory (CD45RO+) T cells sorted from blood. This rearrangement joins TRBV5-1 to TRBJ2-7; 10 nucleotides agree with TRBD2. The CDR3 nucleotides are TGCGCCAGCAGAAGATGGACTAGCGGTGACTACGAGCAGTACTTC. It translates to CASRRWTSGDYEQYF.